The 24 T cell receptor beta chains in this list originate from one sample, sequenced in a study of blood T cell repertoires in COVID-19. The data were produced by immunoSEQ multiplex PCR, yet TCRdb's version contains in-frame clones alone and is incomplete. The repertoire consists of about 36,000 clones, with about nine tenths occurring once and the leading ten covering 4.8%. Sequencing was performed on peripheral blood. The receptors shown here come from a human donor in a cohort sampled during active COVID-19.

The CDR3 nucleotides are TGTGCCAGCAGCCTAATGGAGACCCAGTACTTC. Encoded protein: CASSLMETQYF. The chain couples TRBV14 to TRBJ2-5; D remains unclear. V lost 4 bases to trimming and J lost 5 bases, with 5 bases between them. The CDR3 runs 11 residues. Germline CDR1 reads SGHDN; CDR2 reads FVKESK.

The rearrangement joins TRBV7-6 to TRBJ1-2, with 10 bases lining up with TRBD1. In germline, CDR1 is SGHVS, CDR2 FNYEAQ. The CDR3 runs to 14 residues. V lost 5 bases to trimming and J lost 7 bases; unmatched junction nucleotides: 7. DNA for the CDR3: TGTGCCAGCAGCCCGGGACAGGGGAAGGGTGGCTACACCTTC. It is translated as CASSPGQGKGGYTF. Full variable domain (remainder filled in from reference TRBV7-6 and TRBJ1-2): GAGVSQSPRYKVTKRGQDVALRCDPISGHVSLYWYRQALGQGPEFLTYFNYEAQQDKSGLPNDRFSAERPEGSISTLTIQRTEQRDSAMYRCASSPGQGKGGYTFGSGTRLTVV.

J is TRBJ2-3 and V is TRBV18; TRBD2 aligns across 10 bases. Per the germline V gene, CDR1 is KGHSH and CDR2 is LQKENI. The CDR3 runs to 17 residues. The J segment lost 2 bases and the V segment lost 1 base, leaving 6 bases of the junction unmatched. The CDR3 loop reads CASSPRFLAGDTDTQYF. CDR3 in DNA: TGTGCCAGCTCACCACGATTCCTAGCGGGAGACACAGATACGCAGTATTTT.

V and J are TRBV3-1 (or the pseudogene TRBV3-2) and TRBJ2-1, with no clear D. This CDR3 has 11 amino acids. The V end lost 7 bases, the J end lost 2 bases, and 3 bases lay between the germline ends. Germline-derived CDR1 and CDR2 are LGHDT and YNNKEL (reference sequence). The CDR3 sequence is CASTAYNEQFF. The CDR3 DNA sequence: TGTGCCAGCACCGCCTACAATGAGCAGTTCTTC.

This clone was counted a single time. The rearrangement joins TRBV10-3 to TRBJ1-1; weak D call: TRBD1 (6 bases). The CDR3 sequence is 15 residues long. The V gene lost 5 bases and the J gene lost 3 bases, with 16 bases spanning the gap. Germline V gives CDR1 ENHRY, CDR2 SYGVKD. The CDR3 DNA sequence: TGTGCCATCAGTTCCACAGGGTGGGAAGACACTGAAGCTTTCTTT. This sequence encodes CAISSTGWEDTEAFF.

This chain's CDR3 is CASSLSERVGYTF. In DNA form, the CDR3 reads TGTGCCAGCAGCTTGAGTGAGAGGGTCGGCTACACCTTC. The chain uses TRBV7-2 and TRBJ1-2; D is undetermined. This CDR3 has 13 amino acids. Germline CDR1 is SGHTA and CDR2 is FQGNSA. V dropped 3 bases and J dropped 8 bases, with 13 bases sitting between them.

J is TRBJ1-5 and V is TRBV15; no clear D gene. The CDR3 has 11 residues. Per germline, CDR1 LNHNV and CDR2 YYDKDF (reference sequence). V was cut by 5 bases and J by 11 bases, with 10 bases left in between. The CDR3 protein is CATSSGHSQHF. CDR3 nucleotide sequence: TGTGCCACCAGCTCAGGTCATTCCCAGCATTTT.

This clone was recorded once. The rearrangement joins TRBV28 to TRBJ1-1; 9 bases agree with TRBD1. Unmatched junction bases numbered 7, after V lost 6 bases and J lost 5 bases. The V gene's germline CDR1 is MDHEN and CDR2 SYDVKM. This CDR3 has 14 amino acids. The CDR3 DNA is TGTGCCAGCAGCACAACAGGGGGCTCAACTGAAGCTTTCTTT. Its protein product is CASSTTGGSTEAFF.

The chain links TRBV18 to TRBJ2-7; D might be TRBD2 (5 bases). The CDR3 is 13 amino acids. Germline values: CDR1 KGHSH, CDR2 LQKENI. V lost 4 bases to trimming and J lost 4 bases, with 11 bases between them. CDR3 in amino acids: CASSRMGGYEQYF. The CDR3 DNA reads TGTGCCAGCTCACGAATGGGCGGGTACGAGCAGTACTTC.

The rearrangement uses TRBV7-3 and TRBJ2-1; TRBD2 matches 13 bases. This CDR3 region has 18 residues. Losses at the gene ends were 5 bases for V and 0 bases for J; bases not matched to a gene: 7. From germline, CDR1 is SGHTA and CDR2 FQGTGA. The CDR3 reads CASSPQGLAGVSYNEQFF. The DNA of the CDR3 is TGTGCCAGCAGCCCCCAAGGACTAGCGGGAGTCTCCTACAATGAGCAGTTCTTC.

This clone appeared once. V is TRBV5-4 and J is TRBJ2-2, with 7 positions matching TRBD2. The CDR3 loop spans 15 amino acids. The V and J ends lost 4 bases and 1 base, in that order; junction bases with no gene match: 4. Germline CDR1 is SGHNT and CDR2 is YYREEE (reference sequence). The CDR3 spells CASSPASGNTGELFF. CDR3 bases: TGTGCCAGCAGCCCTGCTAGCGGGAACACCGGGGAGCTGTTTTTT. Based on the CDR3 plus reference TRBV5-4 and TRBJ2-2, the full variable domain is ETGVTQSPTHLIKTRGQQVTLRCSSQSGHNTVSWYQQALGQGPQFIFQYYREEENGRGNFPPRFSGLQFPNYSSELNVNALELDDSALYLCASSPASGNTGELFFGEGSRLTVL.

CDR3 DNA sequence: TGTGCCATCAGTGGGGGGACTAGCGGGAGGGCCGACGAGCAGTACTTC. This gives the protein CAISGGTSGRADEQYF. This sequence joins TRBV10-3 and TRBJ2-7, with 16 nucleotides matching TRBD2. With V trimmed by 4 bases and J by 5 bases, 5 bases remained unmatched. Per the germline V gene, CDR1 is ENHRY and CDR2 is SYGVKD. The CDR3 is 16 amino acids.

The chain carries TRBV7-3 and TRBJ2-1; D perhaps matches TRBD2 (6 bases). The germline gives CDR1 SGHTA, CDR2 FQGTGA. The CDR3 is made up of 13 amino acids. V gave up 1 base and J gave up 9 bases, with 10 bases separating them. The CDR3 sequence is CASSLRRDLEQFF. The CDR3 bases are TGTGCCAGCAGCTTAAGGAGGGATCTTGAGCAGTTCTTC.

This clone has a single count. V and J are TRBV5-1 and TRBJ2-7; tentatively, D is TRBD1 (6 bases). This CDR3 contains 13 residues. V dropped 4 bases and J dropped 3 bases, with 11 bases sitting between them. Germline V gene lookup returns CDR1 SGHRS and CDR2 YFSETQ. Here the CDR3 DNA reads TGCGCCAGCAGCCCGACAGGAGTCTACGAGCAGTACTTC. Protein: CASSPTGVYEQYF.

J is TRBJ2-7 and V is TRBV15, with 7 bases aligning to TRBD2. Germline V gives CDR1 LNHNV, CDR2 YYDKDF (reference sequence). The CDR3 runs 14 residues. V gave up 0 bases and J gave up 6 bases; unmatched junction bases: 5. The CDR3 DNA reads TGTGCCACCAGCAGAGATGCGGGGAGGGCCGAGCAGTACTTC. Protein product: CATSRDAGRAEQYF.

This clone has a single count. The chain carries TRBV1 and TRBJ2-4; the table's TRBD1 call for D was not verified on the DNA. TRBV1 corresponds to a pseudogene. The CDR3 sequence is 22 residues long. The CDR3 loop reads CTSSQDSRYRKQGLLAKNIQYF. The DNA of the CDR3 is TGCACCAGCAGCCAAGATTCGCGGTATCGGAAACAGGGGTTATTAGCCAAAAACATTCAGTACTTC.

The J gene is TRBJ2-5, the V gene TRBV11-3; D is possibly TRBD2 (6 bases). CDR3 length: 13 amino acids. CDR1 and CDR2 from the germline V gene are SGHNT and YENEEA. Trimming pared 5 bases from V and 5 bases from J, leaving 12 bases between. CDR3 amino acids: CASSPGTQETQYF. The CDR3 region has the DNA TGTGCCAGCAGCCCCGGGACTCAGGAGACCCAGTACTTC.

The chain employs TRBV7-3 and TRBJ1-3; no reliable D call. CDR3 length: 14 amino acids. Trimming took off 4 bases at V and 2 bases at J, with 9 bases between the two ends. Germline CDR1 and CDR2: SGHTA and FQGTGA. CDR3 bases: TGTGCCAGCAGCTCCGAGGGTCCTGGAAACACCATATATTTT. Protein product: CASSSEGPGNTIYF.

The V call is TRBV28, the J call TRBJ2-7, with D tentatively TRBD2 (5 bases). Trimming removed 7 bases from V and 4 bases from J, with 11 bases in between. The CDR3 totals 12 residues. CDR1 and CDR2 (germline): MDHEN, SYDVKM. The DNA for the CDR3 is TGTGCCAGCACGGGGAAAAGATACGAGCAGTACTTC. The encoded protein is CASTGKRYEQYF.

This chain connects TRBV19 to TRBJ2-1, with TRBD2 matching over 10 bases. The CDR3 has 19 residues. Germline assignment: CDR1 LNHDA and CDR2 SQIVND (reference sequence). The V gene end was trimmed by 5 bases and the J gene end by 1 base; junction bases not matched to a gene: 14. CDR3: CASSSRPSGRALSYNEQFF. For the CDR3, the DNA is TGTGCCAGTAGTTCTCGGCCCAGCGGGAGGGCCTTATCCTACAATGAGCAGTTCTTC.

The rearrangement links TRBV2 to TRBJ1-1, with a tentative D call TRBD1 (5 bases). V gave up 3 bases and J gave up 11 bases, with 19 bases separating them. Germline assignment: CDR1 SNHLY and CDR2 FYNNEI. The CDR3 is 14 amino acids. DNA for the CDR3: TGTGCCAGCAGTGAGGGCAGGGCGTCTGCTAGGGCTTTCTTT. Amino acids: CASSEGRASARAFF.

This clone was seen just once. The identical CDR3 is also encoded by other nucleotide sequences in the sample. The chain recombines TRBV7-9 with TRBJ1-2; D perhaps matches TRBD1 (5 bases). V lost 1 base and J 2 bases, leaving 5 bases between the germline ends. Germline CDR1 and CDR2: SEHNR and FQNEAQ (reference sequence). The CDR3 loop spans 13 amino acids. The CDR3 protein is CASSLGQNYGYTF. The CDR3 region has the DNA TGTGCCAGCAGCTTAGGACAGAACTATGGCTACACCTTC.

DNA for the CDR3: TGTGCCACCAGTGACCTCACAGGAGCGAACAATGAGCAGTTCTTC. Its translation: CATSDLTGANNEQFF. The chain has TRBV24-1 and TRBJ2-1; TRBD1 might be the D (5 bases). V was trimmed by 4 bases and J by 5 bases, leaving 14 bases between them. Germline-derived CDR1 and CDR2 are KGHDR and SFDVKD. The CDR3 length is 15 residues.

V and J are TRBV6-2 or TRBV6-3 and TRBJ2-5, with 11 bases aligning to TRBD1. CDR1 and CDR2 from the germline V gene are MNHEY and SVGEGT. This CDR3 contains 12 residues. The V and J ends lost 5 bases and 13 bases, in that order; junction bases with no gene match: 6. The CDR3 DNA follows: TGTGCCAGCAGTAGGACAGGGGGCGAGGTGTACTTC. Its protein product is CASSRTGGEVYF.